Presented here are 21 T cell receptor beta chains from one specimen sequenced in a study of OX40 agonist ivuxolimab in advanced cancers. Sequencing used immunoSEQ multiplex PCR; TCRdb keeps in-frame clones, though not all of them. Of approximately 82,000 clones in the sample, 75% to 90% were seen once. This specimen consisted of CD4+ or CD8+ T cells sorted from blood, obtained in a trial of the OX40 agonist ivuxolimab. The receptors were sampled from an adult with an advanced solid tumor such as melanoma, head and neck, liver or kidney cancer.

This chain links TRBV28 with TRBJ2-5; TRBD2 is a possible D gene (6 bases). V lost 3 bases and J lost 4, with 18 bases in between. Germline V CDR1 and CDR2: MDHEN, SYDVKM. The CDR3 length is 16 residues. The CDR3 DNA sequence: TGTGCCAGCAGTTTGAGAGGGCGGGATAAAGGAGAGACCCAGTACTTC. Protein: CASSLRGRDKGETQYF.

This sequence joins TRBV10-3 and TRBJ2-7, with D perhaps matching TRBD2 (6 bases). This CDR3 spans 15 amino acids. Germline CDR1 ENHRY, CDR2 SYGVKD. Trimming stripped 5 bases from V and 5 bases from J, with 19 bases between. The CDR3 DNA is TGTGCCATCAGTCCTAGGGCGGCCCGGGGGAACGAGCAGTACTTC. It codes for CAISPRAARGNEQYF.

The V gene is TRBV11-3, the J gene TRBJ1-5, with no clear D. V lost 5 bases to trimming and J lost 8 bases, with 16 bases between them. Germline V lookup: CDR1 SGHNT, CDR2 YENEEA. The CDR3 has 14 residues. The CDR3 sequence is CASSLFHSREPQHF. CDR3 bases: TGTGCCAGCAGCCTCTTTCACTCTCGGGAGCCCCAGCATTTT.

The rearrangement uses TRBV2 and TRBJ2-7; 15 nucleotides align to TRBD2. CDR3 length: 16 residues. Germline V gene sequence: CDR1 SNHLY, CDR2 FYNNEI. V shed 2 bases, J shed 5 bases, and the junction held 4 bases outside the gene matches. The CDR3 DNA sequence: TGTGCCAGCAGTGAACAGGGACTAGCGGGGGGTGACGAGCAGTACTTC. Its protein is CASSEQGLAGGDEQYF.

V usage is TRBV28 and J usage is TRBJ2-6; no reliable D call. Between the trimmed V and J ends, which lost 8 bases and 13 bases, there was a span of 21 bases. Per germline, CDR1 MDHEN and CDR2 SYDVKM. CDR3 size: 14 residues. In nucleotides, the CDR3 is TGTGCCAGCGCTGACCCCGGACGGAGAGAGGTCCTGACTTTC. Residues: CASADPGRREVLTF.

The chain has TRBV6-5 and TRBJ1-6; 7 positions agree with TRBD1. The length of the CDR3 is 14 residues. Losses at the gene ends were 5 bases for V and 10 bases for J; bases not matched to a gene: 8. Per the germline V gene, CDR1 is MNHEY and CDR2 is SVGAGI. This CDR3 is CASSKGAAGSPLHF. CDR3 in DNA: TGTGCCAGCAGTAAGGGGGCTGCAGGGTCACCCCTCCACTTT.

This clone was detected once. The rearrangement links TRBV9 to TRBJ2-2; D gene ambiguous. The germline CDR1 and CDR2 sequences are SGDLS and YYNGEE. CDR3 size: 13 residues. Trimming stripped 1 base from V and 7 bases from J, with 8 bases between. The CDR3 nucleotides read TGTGCCAGCAGCGTAAATGTGCACGGGGAGCTGTTTTTT. Residues: CASSVNVHGELFF. Filled out from reference TRBV9 and TRBJ2-2, the complete variable domain reads DSGVTQTPKHLITATGQRVTLRCSPRSGDLSVYWYQQSLDQGLQFLIQYYNGEERAKGNILERFSAQQFPDLHSELNLSSLELGDSALYFCASSVNVHGELFFGEGSRLTVL.

The chain joins TRBV7-2 to TRBJ1-4; a weak D match, TRBD1 (6 bases). V lost 2 bases, J lost 6 bases, and 19 bases lay in between. Germline CDR1 and CDR2: SGHTA and FQGNSA. CDR3 length: 17 amino acids. CDR3 DNA sequence: TGTGCCAGCAGCTTACGAGCACCGGGGGCTGGTTATGAAAAACTGTTTTTT. Translating gives CASSLRAPGAGYEKLFF.

This rearrangement joins TRBV11-1 to TRBJ1-4, with unresolved D. This CDR3 has 13 amino acids. Trimming took off 2 bases at V and 5 bases at J, with 6 bases between the two ends. Germline V gene sequence: CDR1 SGHAT, CDR2 FQDESV (reference sequence). The CDR3: CASSLKRNEKLFF. CDR3 DNA: TGTGCCAGCAGCTTAAAGAGGAATGAAAAACTGTTTTTT.

The chain has TRBV5-1 and TRBJ2-2, with TRBD1 as a possible D gene (5 bases). V shed 4 bases and J shed 4 bases, with 11 bases lying between them. The CDR3 spans 14 residues. Germline loops: CDR1 SGHRS, CDR2 YFSETQ. The CDR3 region is CASSPPGRTGELFF. Written as DNA, the CDR3 is TGCGCCAGCAGCCCACCAGGGCGCACCGGGGAGCTGTTTTTT.

In this sample, this clone turned up once. This chain links TRBV2 with TRBJ2-2, with TRBD2 as a possible D gene (6 bases). Germline V gene sequence: CDR1 SNHLY, CDR2 FYNNEI. This CDR3 is built from 13 residues. Trimming took 3 bases from V and 7 from J, leaving 9 bases between them. The CDR3 loop reads CASSEGGVGELFF. The CDR3 DNA follows: TGTGCCAGCAGTGAGGGAGGCGTCGGGGAGCTGTTTTTT.

J is TRBJ2-7 and V is TRBV15; a possible D gene is TRBD1 (5 bases). The germline gives CDR1 LNHNV, CDR2 YYDKDF (reference sequence). The V end lost 0 bases, the J end lost 6 bases, and 15 bases lay between the germline ends. CDR3 length: 15 amino acids. CDR3 protein: CATSRDNLAGREQYF. The CDR3 nucleotides are TGTGCCACCAGCAGAGATAATTTGGCAGGGCGCGAGCAGTACTTC.

The chain is built from TRBV4-1 and TRBJ2-6; TRBD2 matches 7 bases. In germline, CDR1 is MGHRA, CDR2 YSYEKL. The CDR3 has 19 residues. The junction had 15 bases not matched to a gene; V was cut back by 5 bases and J by 2 bases. The CDR3 region has the DNA TGCGCCAGCAGCTCCCGAAAGGCTGGGGAGGGTACTGGGGCCAACGTCCTGACTTTC. This sequence encodes CASSSRKAGEGTGANVLTF.

The chain links TRBV28 to TRBJ2-6, with D tentatively TRBD2 (5 bases). V was cut by 6 bases and J by 5 bases, with 11 bases left in between. The germline V gene has CDR1 MDHEN and CDR2 SYDVKM. The CDR3 has 14 amino acids. The CDR3, as DNA: TGTGCCAGCAGGGAAGGAGGTAGGGCCAACGTCCTGACTTTC. Translation gives CASREGGRANVLTF.

The chain joins TRBV30 to TRBJ1-6; 9 bases map to TRBD1. Germline V gene data show CDR1 as GTSNPN and CDR2 as SVGIG (reference sequence). V dropped 6 bases and J dropped 11; count of bases not matched to a gene: 5. CDR3 size: 12 residues. The CDR3: CACATGGTPLHF. The DNA for the CDR3 is TGTGCCTGTGCGACAGGGGGGACACCCCTCCACTTT.

This chain connects TRBV6-1 to TRBJ2-1; perhaps D is TRBD1 or TRBD2 (5 bases each). The CDR3 is made up of 15 amino acids. Between the trimmed V and J ends, which lost 7 bases and 0 bases, there was a span of 13 bases. Germline CDR1 MNHNS, CDR2 SASEGT. This chain's CDR3 is CASTRDGSSYNEQFF. CDR3 DNA sequence: TGTGCCAGCACCCGGGACGGTAGCTCCTACAATGAGCAGTTCTTC.

The chain carries TRBV4-3 and TRBJ1-2; 8 positions match TRBD1. Germline loops: CDR1 LGHNA, CDR2 YSLEER. CDR3 length: 14 amino acids. The V segment lost 0 bases and the J segment 6 bases; nucleotides outside the gene matches: 3. The CDR3 DNA follows: TGCGCCAGCAGCCAAGACCCAGGGGGCAATGGCTACACCTTC. Translated, it gives CASSQDPGGNGYTF.

V is TRBV4-2 and J is TRBJ2-3; TRBD1 or TRBD2 may be the D gene (6 bases each). The germline V gene has CDR1 LGHNA and CDR2 YNFKEQ. Trimming removed 0 bases from V and 6 bases from J, with 16 bases in between. This CDR3 has 16 amino acids. CDR3 residues: CASSQEGLGGGDTQYF. CDR3 bases: TGTGCCAGCAGCCAAGAGGGACTCGGAGGGGGGGATACGCAGTATTTT.

There are a few counts of this clone. The V call is TRBV7-6, the J call TRBJ2-5; 7 nucleotides agree with TRBD2. After removal of 2 bases from V and 1 base from J, the junction contained 7 bases not matched to a gene. Germline CDR1 is SGHVS and CDR2 is FNYEAQ. The CDR3 totals 16 residues. The CDR3 nucleotides are TGTGCCAGCAGCTTAAGGGCTAGCGGTTTCCAAGAGACCCAGTACTTC. Protein product: CASSLRASGFQETQYF.

V and J are TRBV10-3 and TRBJ2-5, with a possible D match to TRBD2 (6 bases). This CDR3 contains 14 residues. Trimming stripped 6 bases from V and 0 bases from J, with 11 bases between. Germline V lookup: CDR1 ENHRY, CDR2 SYGVKD. The CDR3 DNA sequence: TGTGCCATCAGGCCAGGAGGGGACCAAGAGACCCAGTACTTC. Protein sequence: CAIRPGGDQETQYF.

V usage is TRBV25-1 and J usage is TRBJ1-1; D call uncertain. The CDR3 loop spans 14 amino acids. Trimming took off 1 base at V and 1 base at J, with 7 bases between the two ends. The germline gives CDR1 MGHDK, CDR2 SYGVNS. CDR3 residues: CASSEFGENTEAFF. DNA for the CDR3: TGTGCCAGCAGTGAATTTGGGGAGAACACTGAAGCTTTCTTT.